This TCR beta chain was recovered during a study of blood T cell repertoires in COVID-19. Study background: The analysed material was cDNA or gDNA that came from T cells, B-cell-depleted T cells, or PBMCs.

Sequencing used immunoSEQ multiplex PCR; TCRdb keeps in-frame clones, though not all of them. The profile shows 150,000 to 180,000 clones, about 86% of them singletons. This CDR3 contains 14 residues. The junction had 6 bases not matched to a gene; V was cut back by 1 base and J by 3 bases. CDR1 GTSNPN and CDR2 SVGIG come from the germline V gene (reference sequence). Sequencing was done on a sample of peripheral blood. The sequence came from a woman aged 60-75 years with acute or convalescent COVID-19. This sequence joins TRBV30 and TRBJ2-7; 7 nucleotides line up with TRBD1. CDR3 protein: CAWSGSQGNYEQYV. The CDR3 coding sequence is TGTGCCTGGAGTGGGTCACAGGGGAACTACGAGCAGTACGTC.